This passage covers 23 T cell receptor beta chains from one sample sequenced in a study of blood T cell repertoires in COVID-19. Assay used: immunoSEQ multiplex PCR; TCRdb lists only in-frame clones, some missing. The sample includes fewer than 80,000 clones, about four fifths of them seen just once. Material: peripheral blood. These receptors all come from a human donor in a cohort sampled during active COVID-19.

This clone was recorded a few times. V is TRBV5-1 and J is TRBJ2-2; D is unclear. The V and J ends lost 0 bases and 2 bases respectively, with 5 bases between them. The V gene's germline CDR1 is SGHRS and CDR2 YFSETQ. The CDR3 consists of 14 residues. The CDR3 sequence: CASSLAQNTGELFF. CDR3 nucleotide sequence: TGCGCCAGCAGCTTGGCACAAAACACCGGGGAGCTGTTTTTT.

V is TRBV7-2 and J is TRBJ1-5; D is unclear. CDR3 length equals 15 residues. V lost 2 bases, J lost 7 bases, and 15 bases lay in between. CDR1 is SGHTA, CDR2 FQGNSA, per germline. CDR3 nucleotides: TGTGCCAGCAGCTTAAGCGTAACCCCCGGGCAGCCCCAGCATTTT. This codes for CASSLSVTPGQPQHF.

The genes are TRBV6-5 and TRBJ1-4; possibly TRBD1 for D (5 bases). The CDR3 is made up of 14 amino acids. Germline V gene sequence: CDR1 MNHEY, CDR2 SVGAGI. V lost 2 bases and J lost 7, with 11 bases in between. The CDR3 here is CASSYGGESEKLFF. Here the CDR3 DNA reads TGTGCCAGCAGTTACGGGGGGGAGAGTGAAAAACTGTTTTTT.

The gene calls are TRBV6-2 or TRBV6-3 and TRBJ2-5; unclear D gene. This CDR3 has 11 amino acids. The germline V gene encodes CDR1 MNHEY and CDR2 SVGEGT. V was clipped by 5 bases and J by 2 bases, with 3 bases between them. Here the CDR3 reads CASSTQETQYF. The CDR3 nucleotides are TGTGCCAGCAGTACACAAGAGACCCAGTACTTC.

This clone was counted a few times. The chain uses TRBV3-1 (or the pseudogene TRBV3-2) and TRBJ2-7; 7 bases agree with TRBD1. With 0 bases clipped from V and 7 bases from J, the junction kept 9 bases outside the gene matches. Germline values: CDR1 LGHDT, CDR2 YNNKEL (reference sequence). There are 15 residues in the CDR3. The CDR3 loop reads CASSQEGQPYREQYF. CDR3 nucleotide sequence: TGTGCCAGCAGCCAAGAGGGACAGCCCTACAGGGAGCAGTACTTC.

J is TRBJ2-7 and V is TRBV6-2 or TRBV6-3, with D maybe TRBD2 (5 bases). The CDR3 runs 13 residues. Germline values: CDR1 MNHEY, CDR2 SVGEGT. The germline V and J ends were trimmed by 0 bases and 3 bases, with 6 bases remaining between them. As DNA, the CDR3 is TGTGCCAGCAGTTACTCGAGGGACTACGAGCAGTACTTC. This encodes CASSYSRDYEQYF.

The V call is TRBV2, the J call TRBJ1-6; 8 nucleotides line up with TRBD1. The germline V gene encodes CDR1 SNHLY and CDR2 FYNNEI. The CDR3 spans 12 residues. V dropped 6 bases and J dropped 10; count of bases not matched to a gene: 2. DNA of the CDR3: TGTGCCAGCAGCCAGGGGGCGTCACCCCTCCACTTT. As protein: CASSQGASPLHF.

This clone was observed once. The chain has TRBV2 and TRBJ2-1, with unresolved D. The CDR3 has 11 residues. The germline gives CDR1 SNHLY, CDR2 FYNNEI. V was pared by 6 bases and J by 7 bases, with 7 bases between. The CDR3 sequence is CASSRLNEQFF. CDR3 coding DNA: TGTGCCAGCAGCCGGTTAAATGAGCAGTTCTTC.

The V gene is TRBV7-2, the J gene TRBJ2-6, with TRBD2 identical over 7 bases. Trimming took 6 bases from V and 0 from J; bases not matched to a gene: 5. From germline, CDR1 is SGHTA and CDR2 FQGNSA. The CDR3 is 16 residues long. The CDR3 here is CASRSGVSSGANVLTF. In nucleotides, the CDR3 is TGTGCCAGCAGAAGCGGGGTTAGCTCTGGGGCCAACGTCCTGACTTTC.

This chain connects TRBV7-9 to TRBJ1-2, with a weak D call TRBD1 (6 bases). V was shortened by 5 bases and J by 6 bases, with 16 bases between the two germline ends. Germline lookup yields CDR1 SEHNR and CDR2 FQNEAQ (reference sequence). CDR3 length: 14 residues. Here the CDR3 reads CASSPSGGADGYTF. DNA for the CDR3: TGTGCCAGCAGCCCATCGGGGGGGGCGGATGGCTACACCTTC.

V usage is TRBV4-2 and J usage is TRBJ2-7; tentatively, D is TRBD1 (8 bases). Trimming removed 2 bases at V and 3 bases at J, with 17 bases between. The CDR3 is made up of 16 amino acids. In germline, CDR1 is LGHNA, CDR2 YNFKEQ. The CDR3 nucleotides are TGTGCCAGCAGCCAAACCACAGGGGGGGGTAACTACGAGCAGTACTTC. Amino acid sequence: CASSQTTGGGNYEQYF.

The chain couples TRBV11-1 to TRBJ2-7; D is uncertain. This CDR3 is 14 amino acids long. Trimming pared 0 bases from V and 1 base from J, leaving 7 bases between. Germline CDR1 is SGHAT and CDR2 is FQDESV (reference sequence). CDR3: CASSLATGSYEQYF. For the CDR3, the DNA is TGTGCCAGCAGCTTAGCTACCGGTTCCTACGAGCAGTACTTC.

This chain links TRBV6-1 with TRBJ1-2; D might be TRBD1 (5 bases). The CDR3 loop spans 14 amino acids. Germline CDR1 reads MNHNS; CDR2 reads SASEGT. V dropped 1 base and J dropped 5 bases, with 11 bases sitting between them. The CDR3 is CASSEVGQGYGYTF. CDR3 in DNA: TGTGCCAGCAGTGAAGTTGGCCAGGGATATGGCTACACCTTC.

The J gene is TRBJ2-2, the V gene TRBV5-1; weak D call: TRBD1 (6 bases). Germline V gives CDR1 SGHRS, CDR2 YFSETQ. V shed 2 bases and J shed 8 bases, with 10 bases lying between them. The CDR3 is made up of 13 amino acids. In nucleotides, the CDR3 is TGCGCCAGCAGCTTTGACAGGAGGGGGGAGCTGTTTTTT. Translating it yields CASSFDRRGELFF. The full variable domain, with the rest looked up from reference TRBV5-1 and TRBJ2-2, is KAGVTQTPRYLIKTRGQQVTLSCSPISGHRSVSWYQQTPGQGLQFLFEYFSETQRNKGNFPGRFSGRQFSNSRSEMNVSTLELGDSALYLCASSFDRRGELFFGEGSRLTVL.

V usage is TRBV30 and J usage is TRBJ2-2, with no clear D. V lost 3 bases to trimming and J lost 6 bases, with 8 bases between them. The CDR3 is made up of 12 amino acids. Germline CDR1 and CDR2: GTSNPN and SVGIG (reference sequence). CDR3 nucleotide sequence: TGTGCCTGGAGCCTCTCGGCCGGGGAGCTGTTTTTT. This gives the protein CAWSLSAGELFF.

The chain is built from TRBV18 and TRBJ2-7; 15 bases align to TRBD2. The germline CDR1 and CDR2 sequences are KGHSH and LQKENI. The CDR3 sequence is 18 residues long. Trimming removed 0 bases from V and 0 bases from J; junction bases left unmatched: 3. This CDR3 is CASSPPGTSGGSSYEQYF. In DNA form, the CDR3 reads TGTGCCAGCTCACCACCGGGGACTAGCGGGGGGTCCTCCTACGAGCAGTACTTC.

The gene calls are TRBV6-5 and TRBJ2-7, with D maybe TRBD1 (7 bases). Germline loops: CDR1 MNHEY, CDR2 SVGAGI. V gave up 6 bases and J gave up 4 bases, with 19 bases separating them. The CDR3 spans 15 residues. The CDR3 is CASSRRGTEPYEQYF. The DNA of the CDR3 is TGTGCCAGCAGCCGGAGGGGGACAGAACCTTACGAGCAGTACTTC.

There are a few counts of this clone. J is TRBJ2-1 and V is TRBV5-1; D is perhaps TRBD1 (5 bases). The length of the CDR3 is 13 residues. V lost 4 bases and J 5 bases, leaving 10 bases between the germline ends. Germline V CDR1 and CDR2: SGHRS, YFSETQ. Written as DNA, the CDR3 is TGCGCCAGCAGCCTTGGGGCCAACAATGAGCAGTTCTTC. Protein: CASSLGANNEQFF.

This clone was observed once. The V call is TRBV5-1, the J call TRBJ2-3; 10 nucleotides line up with TRBD2. Trimming cost V 2 bases and J 6 bases; bases outside gene matches: 6. This CDR3 contains 15 residues. CDR1 and CDR2 from the germline V gene are SGHRS and YFSETQ. As DNA, the CDR3 is TGCGCCAGCAGCTTAAGCGGGGGGGCCTTTGATACGCAGTATTTT. Protein product: CASSLSGGAFDTQYF. Variable domain in full (rest from reference TRBV5-1 and TRBJ2-3): KAGVTQTPRYLIKTRGQQVTLSCSPISGHRSVSWYQQTPGQGLQFLFEYFSETQRNKGNFPGRFSGRQFSNSRSEMNVSTLELGDSALYLCASSLSGGAFDTQYFGPGTRLTVL.

The chain uses TRBV9 and TRBJ2-3; 12 nucleotides match TRBD2. CDR3 length equals 16 residues. The germline CDR1 and CDR2 sequences are SGDLS and YYNGEE. Trimming removed 2 bases from V and 6 bases from J; junction bases left unmatched: 7. This chain's CDR3 is CASSVGLAGGQDTQYF. The DNA for the CDR3 is TGTGCCAGCAGCGTTGGGCTAGCGGGGGGGCAGGATACGCAGTATTTT.

Only a few counts were recorded for this clone. V gene TRBV6-4 combines with J gene TRBJ2-7; D ambiguous. From germline, CDR1 is MRHNA and CDR2 SNTAGT. The CDR3 has 12 amino acids. Trimming cost V 3 bases and J 1 base, with 4 bases left between them. CDR3 in DNA: TGTGCCAGCAGTGATTATTCCTACGAGCAGTACTTC. Amino acids: CASSDYSYEQYF.

The chain recombines TRBV30 with TRBJ1-2, with D possibly being TRBD1 (6 bases). V gave up 2 bases and J gave up 8 bases, with 12 bases separating them. CDR1 is GTSNPN, CDR2 SVGIG, per germline (reference sequence). The CDR3 has 12 amino acids. The CDR3 sequence is CAWSPGQKGYTF. CDR3 bases: TGTGCCTGGAGTCCAGGACAGAAAGGCTACACCTTC.

This rearrangement joins TRBV29-1 to TRBJ2-7; 10 bases fit TRBD1. V shed 4 bases, J shed 2 bases, and the junction held 11 bases outside the gene matches. The length of the CDR3 is 16 residues. Germline V lookup: CDR1 SQVTM, CDR2 ANQGSEA. CDR3: CSVGTGGKWSPYEQYF. CDR3 DNA sequence: TGCAGCGTTGGGACAGGGGGTAAGTGGTCCCCCTACGAGCAGTACTTC.